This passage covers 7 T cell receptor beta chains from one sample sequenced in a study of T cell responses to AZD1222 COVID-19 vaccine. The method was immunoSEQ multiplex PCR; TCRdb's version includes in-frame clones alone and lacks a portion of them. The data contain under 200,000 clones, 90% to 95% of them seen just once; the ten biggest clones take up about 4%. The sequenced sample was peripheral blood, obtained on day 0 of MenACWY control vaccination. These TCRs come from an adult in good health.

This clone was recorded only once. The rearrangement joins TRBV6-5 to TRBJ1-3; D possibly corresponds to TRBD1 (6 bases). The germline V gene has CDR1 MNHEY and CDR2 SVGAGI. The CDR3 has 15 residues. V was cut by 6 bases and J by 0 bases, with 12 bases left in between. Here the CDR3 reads CASSWGALSGNTIYF. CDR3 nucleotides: TGTGCCAGCAGCTGGGGGGCCCTCTCTGGAAACACCATATATTTT.

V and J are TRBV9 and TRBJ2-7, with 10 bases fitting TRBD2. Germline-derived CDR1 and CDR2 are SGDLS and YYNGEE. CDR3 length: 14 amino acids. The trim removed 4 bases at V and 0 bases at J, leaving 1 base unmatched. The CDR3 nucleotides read TGTGCCAGCAGCCCTAGCGGGAGCTCCTACGAGCAGTACTTC. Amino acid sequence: CASSPSGSSYEQYF.

CDR3 nucleotide sequence: TGTGCCACCAGTGATTCTACAGGGGGCAGAACTGAAGCTTTCTTT. Its translation: CATSDSTGGRTEAFF. This chain uses TRBV24-1 with TRBJ1-1; 9 bases agree with TRBD1. Germline CDR1 and CDR2: KGHDR and SFDVKD. The CDR3 is made up of 15 amino acids. V shed 2 bases and J 5 bases; nucleotides not matched to a gene: 5.

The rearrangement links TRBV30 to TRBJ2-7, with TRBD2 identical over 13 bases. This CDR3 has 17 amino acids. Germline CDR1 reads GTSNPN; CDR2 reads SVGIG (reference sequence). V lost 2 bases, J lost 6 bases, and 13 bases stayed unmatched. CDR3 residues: CAWSLNPGLAGWGEQYF. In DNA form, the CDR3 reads TGTGCCTGGAGTCTTAATCCGGGACTAGCGGGATGGGGCGAGCAGTACTTC. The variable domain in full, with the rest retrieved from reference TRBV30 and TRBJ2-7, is SQTIHQWPATLVQPVGSPLSLECTVEGTSNPNLYWYRQAAGRGLQLLFYSVGIGQISSEVPQNLSASRPQDRQFILSSKKLLLSDSGFYLCAWSLNPGLAGWGEQYFGPGTRLTVT.

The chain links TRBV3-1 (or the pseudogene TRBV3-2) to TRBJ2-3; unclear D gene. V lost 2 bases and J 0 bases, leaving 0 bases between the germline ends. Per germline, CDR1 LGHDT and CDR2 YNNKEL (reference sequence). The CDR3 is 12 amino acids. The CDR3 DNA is TGTGCCAGCAGCCAAAGCACAGATACGCAGTATTTT. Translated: CASSQSTDTQYF.

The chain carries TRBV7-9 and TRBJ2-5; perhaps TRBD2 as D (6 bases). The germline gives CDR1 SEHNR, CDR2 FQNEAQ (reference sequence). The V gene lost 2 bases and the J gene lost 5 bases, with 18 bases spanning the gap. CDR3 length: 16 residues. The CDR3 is CASSLSWRDGEETQYF. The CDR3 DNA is TGTGCCAGCAGCTTATCTTGGCGGGATGGAGAGGAGACCCAGTACTTC.

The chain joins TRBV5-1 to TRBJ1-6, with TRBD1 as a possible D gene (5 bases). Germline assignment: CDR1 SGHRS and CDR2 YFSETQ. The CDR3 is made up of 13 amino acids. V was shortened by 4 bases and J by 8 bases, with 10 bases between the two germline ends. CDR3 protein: CASSQDTDSPLHF. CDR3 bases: TGCGCCAGCAGCCAGGACACAGATTCACCCCTCCACTTT.